The rows below give T cell receptor beta chains drawn from one sample of a study of CD8+CD57+ T cells in acquired aplastic anemia. TCRdb used MiXCR to reprocess the reads, holding one entry per CDR3 protein. The repertoire holds 150,000 to 200,000 distinct CDR3 sequences, more than 45% seen once, with 2.5% to 3% in the top ten. Sequencing was done on a sample of sorted CD4+, CD8+, or CD8+CD57+ T cells (not recorded which) from PBMCs. The receptors were sampled from a human donor with aplastic anemia. Both conserved end residues are part of each CDR3. D genes are given only for firm matches. Size is omitted from some rows. Given values are once, few, many or a class for expanded clones.

CDR3 DNA: TGTGCCACCAGCAGATGGACAGGAGATCAGCCCCAGCATTTT
CDR3 protein: CATSRWTGDQPQHF
V gene: TRBV15
D gene: TRBD1
CDR3 length: 14
J gene: TRBJ1-5
clone size: -

CDR3 DNA: TGTGCCAGCAGGGATAGCGGAAACCAAGAGACCCAGTACTTC
CDR3 protein: CASRDSGNQETQYF
V gene: TRBV6-1
D gene: -
CDR3 length: 14
J gene: TRBJ2-5
clone size: few

CDR3 DNA: TGTGCCAGCAGTTTAACTTCGGACAGCTATGGCTACACCTTC
CDR3 protein: CASSLTSDSYGYTF
V gene: TRBV28
D gene: -
CDR3 length: 14
J gene: TRBJ1-2
clone size: -

CDR3 DNA: TGCAGTGCTCTAGTAGGGACCCCTACAGATACGCAGTATTTT
CDR3 protein: CSALVGTPTDTQYF
V gene: TRBV20-1
D gene: -
CDR3 length: 14
J gene: TRBJ2-3
clone size: many

CDR3 DNA: TGTGCCATCAGTGAGTCGAATCTGGAAGGACTTTACGAGCAGTACTTC
CDR3 protein: CAISESNLEGLYEQYF
V gene: TRBV10-3
D gene: -
CDR3 length: 16
J gene: TRBJ2-7
clone size: -

CDR3 DNA: TGTGCCAGCAGTCGTACAAGGAACACTGAAGCTTTCTTT
CDR3 protein: CASSRTRNTEAFF
V gene: TRBV7-3
D gene: -
CDR3 length: 13
J gene: TRBJ1-1
clone size: -

CDR3 DNA: TGTGCCAGCACACCCCCCCCAGCGGCTAGGGAGACCCAGTACTTC
CDR3 protein: CASTPPPAARETQYF
V gene: TRBV2
D gene: -
CDR3 length: 15
J gene: TRBJ2-5
clone size: few

CDR3 DNA: TGTGCCAGCAGCCAAGGTGGGGTTCGGTCGGAGCAGTACTTC
CDR3 protein: CASSQGGVRSEQYF
V gene: TRBV3-1
D gene: -
CDR3 length: 14
J gene: TRBJ2-7
clone size: many

CDR3 DNA: TGCAGCGTTGAGTGGGACAGGGTGGCAGATACGCAGTATTTT
CDR3 protein: CSVEWDRVADTQYF
V gene: TRBV29-1
D gene: TRBD1
CDR3 length: 14
J gene: TRBJ2-3
clone size: once

CDR3 DNA: TGTGCCAGCAGCTTAGGGGGGCTTTATAGCAATCAGCCCCAGCATTTT
CDR3 protein: CASSLGGLYSNQPQHF
V gene: TRBV11-2
D gene: -
CDR3 length: 16
J gene: TRBJ1-5
clone size: -

CDR3 DNA: TGTGCCATCTCTCCCGGGGGGCCTACCTCCTACAATGAGCAGTTCTTC
CDR3 protein: CAISPGGPTSYNEQFF
V gene: TRBV10-3
D gene: -
CDR3 length: 16
J gene: TRBJ2-1
clone size: -

CDR3 DNA: TGTGCCAGCTCCGTCAGGGTAGGCACTGAAGCTTTCTTT
CDR3 protein: CASSVRVGTEAFF
V gene: TRBV3-1
D gene: -
CDR3 length: 13
J gene: TRBJ1-1
clone size: many

CDR3 DNA: TGTGCCAGCAGCCCCCGCCTTCTGGAGCAGTACTTC
CDR3 protein: CASSPRLLEQYF
V gene: TRBV12-3/TRBV12-4
D gene: -
CDR3 length: 12
J gene: TRBJ2-7
clone size: many

CDR3 DNA: TGTGCCAGCAGTATAGGGATCGATGAGCAGTTCTTC
CDR3 protein: CASSIGIDEQFF
V gene: TRBV6-5
D gene: -
CDR3 length: 12
J gene: TRBJ2-1
clone size: many

CDR3 DNA: TGTGCCAGCAGTGCGGGACTTTTAAGCTCCTACGAGCAGTACTTC
CDR3 protein: CASSAGLLSSYEQYF
V gene: TRBV12-3/TRBV12-4
D gene: -
CDR3 length: 15
J gene: TRBJ2-7
clone size: many

CDR3 DNA: TGTGCCAGCAGCTTAAGTCCAGGGCAGATTGGAAACACCATATATTTT
CDR3 protein: CASSLSPGQIGNTIYF
V gene: TRBV7-3
D gene: -
CDR3 length: 16
J gene: TRBJ1-3
clone size: -